The entry below gives a single T cell receptor (beta chain) sequence along with its context. The antigen is undetermined. The PCR used 60 Vbeta and 13 Jbeta primers. Only in-frame clones appear in the TCRdb table, and some are missing; sequencing was by immunoSEQ multiplex PCR. The sample lists roughly 69,000 clones, around 73% occurring once. The germline gives CDR1 MNHEY, CDR2 SVGAGI. With 6 bases removed from V and 7 bases from J, the gap between germline ends came to 7 bases. The CDR3 has 12 amino acids. This record comes from a study of cytomegalovirus exposure and HLA in healthy donors. The study, taken as a whole, reports: The authors later found most CMV-associated TCR beta chains appeared HLA-restricted.

The sequencing sample was made of PBMCs. This TCR derives from a man aged 45-65 years in good health and CMV-seronegative. The chain carries TRBV6-5 and TRBJ1-6; TRBD1 might be the D (6 bases). The CDR3 DNA reads as TGTGCCAGCAGCCAGGGGAATTCACCCCTCCACTTT. Amino acids: CASSQGNSPLHF.